The source of this T cell receptor beta chain is a study of blood T cell repertoires in COVID-19 (dated by TCRdb to 2018 to 2021). Describing the broader study: The collaborator samples originated in the United States, Italy and Spain and spanned the acute and convalescent phases of COVID-19. The repertoires were made available in a free public database intended to serve as a resource for research on the immune response to SARS-CoV-2. HLA class I and class II types, where available, came from metadata supplied by the sample provider rather than from assay-based typing. The prospective study material was composed of cDNA or gDNA derived from T cells, B-cell-depleted T cells, or PBMCs. Samples came from the ongoing ImmuneRACE study (first 160 participants) plus 1,254 subjects from 6 global collaborators. Nearly every sample came with metadata listing a de-identified subject ID, COVID-19 status, age in years and sex. Deeply sampled blood TCRbeta repertoires from subjects exposed to, actively infected with, or recovered from COVID-19 were included in the dataset. Broader findings and caveats from the paper: Clinical and demographic metadata were provided uncurated, with the amount varying by source and participant.

TCRbeta CDR3 regions were amplified from genomic DNA using the immunoSEQ Assay, a bias-controlled multiplex PCR. The authors' pipeline ran thus. The number of nucleated cells in each sample was estimated by amplification of reference gene primers within the assay. To quantify the absolute abundance of each unique TCRbeta CDR3 rearrangement, sequence reads were collapsed and filtered. For each sample, productive Simpson clonality was calculated as the square root of Simpson's diversity index over productive rearrangements. Imported from immuneACCESS, the table was reduced by TCRdb to in-frame sequences with V and J called. These copies leave out some clones; in studies compared against another copy, an unresolved V gene accounts for under half, and the cause of the remainder is not known. V, J and clone size are taken as reported in that table, and D and trimming were inferred from the DNA itself. The sample table holds around 53,000 clones, of which about 70% were seen once. Roughly a fifth of the sample is held by the ten biggest clonotypes.

To note about this clone: Its antigen is currently not known. There are no base qualities to consult, and no much larger clone falls within one base.

Whole blood was collected in K2EDTA tubes by collaborating institutions according to the institutions' own protocols. Collaborator samples were shipped for TCRbeta analysis as frozen whole blood, isolated PBMCs, or DNA extracted from either sample type. Sequenced material: peripheral blood. The sequence derives from a man aged 50 or older with active or convalescent COVID-19.

The CDR3 protein sequence reads: CASREGMGPQHF. At the DNA level, the sequence is TGTGCCAGCAGGGAGGGTATGGGGCCCCAGCATTTT. The chain is assembled from TRBV2 and TRBJ1-5; no confident D gene assignment can be made. V drops 6 bases and J drops 9 bases, leaving 12 bases in between. The CDR3 goes from the cysteine to the phenylalanine over 12 residues. Only the CDR3 region is kept as DNA, spanning 36 bases read in frame from base 1. CDR1 and CDR2, per the germline V gene, are SNHLY and FYNNEI. When the CDR3 is completed using the reference TRBV2 and TRBJ1-5 genes on either side, the full variable domain is EPEVTQTPSHQVTQMGQEVILRCVPISNHLYFYWYRQILGQKVEFLVSFYNNEISEKSEIFDDQFSVERPDGSNFTLKIRSTKLEDSAMYFCASREGMGPQHFGDGTRLSIL.